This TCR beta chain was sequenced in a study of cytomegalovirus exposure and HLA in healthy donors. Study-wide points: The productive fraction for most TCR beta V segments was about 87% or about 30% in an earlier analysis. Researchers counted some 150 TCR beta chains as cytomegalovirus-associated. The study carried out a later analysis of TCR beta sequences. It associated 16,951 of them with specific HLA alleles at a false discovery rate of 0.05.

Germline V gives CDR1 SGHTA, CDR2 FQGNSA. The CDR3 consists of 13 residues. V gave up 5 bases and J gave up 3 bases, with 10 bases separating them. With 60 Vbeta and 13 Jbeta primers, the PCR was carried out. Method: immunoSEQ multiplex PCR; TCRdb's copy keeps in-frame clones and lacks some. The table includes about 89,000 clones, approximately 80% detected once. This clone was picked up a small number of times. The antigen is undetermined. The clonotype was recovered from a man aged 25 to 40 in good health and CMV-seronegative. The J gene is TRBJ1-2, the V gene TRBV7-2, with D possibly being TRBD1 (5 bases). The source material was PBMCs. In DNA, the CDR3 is TGTGCCAGCAGCCCCACCAGGGACTATGGCTACACCTTC. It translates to CASSPTRDYGYTF.